This T cell receptor beta chain was sequenced for a study of T cells after yellow fever vaccination (dated 2019 in TCRdb). Notes on the research overall: The SMART-Seq v4 Ultra Low Input RNA kit was used to prepare libraries from fractions with low cell numbers. To follow T-cell clones before and after primary and booster YFV17D yellow fever vaccination, bulk TCR alpha and beta repertoires were sequenced over time. The cohort comprised two healthy male donors, one aged 18 to 29 and one aged 30 to 40 years. Blood was drawn at multiple timepoints before and after primary and secondary immunization, with bulk PBMC replicates and cell subsets isolated.

TCRdb lists the instrument as Illumina NovaSeq 6000. Synthesis of TCR cDNA relied on 5'RACE template switching, a step that introduced a universal primer site along with unique molecular identifiers. Priming for cDNA synthesis came from both the TCR alpha and TCR beta constant segments. Library amplification used two PCR steps, and the second PCR step added sample barcodes and sequencing adapters. Sequencing of libraries was done on Illumina HiSeq 2500 (2x100 bp) or NovaSeq (2x150 bp). As for the original processing: Reads were demultiplexed and collapsed into UMI consensus sequences with MIGEC, and V(D)J alignment was performed with MiXCR. Vaccine-responding clonotypes were identified with edgeR using replicate PBMC samples, with FDR below 0.01 and a log2 fold change above 5 up to day 15 being required. CD4 or CD8 identity was assigned to each bulk clonotype according to whether the clonotype was present at higher abundance in the sequenced CD4 repertoire or the sequenced CD8 repertoire. The public reads were quality trimmed at Q25 with fastp and then assembled into clones with MiXCR by TCRdb, keeping productive beta chains. Rows merge per CDR3 protein into single entries with the most common DNA and genes. The V and J calls and clone size come from TCRdb's table, not from the authors' own analysis. The sample table holds some 320,000 distinct CDR3 sequences, of which approximately 12% were seen once. Over 3% of the sample is in the top ten clones.

Study-wide findings and limitations: FACS-sorted repertoires could contain abundant contaminating clonotypes from the bulk population, so computational filtering was required. The study included only two donors, which limits how far the findings can be generalized. Compared with the primary T-cell response, the secondary T-cell response was weaker but faster, peaking on day 5 rather than day 15. Most clones expanded after primary vaccination were re-detected after the booster (around 96% of CD4 and more than 70% of CD8), suggesting broad memory maintenance. A small share of clonotypes was detected in both CD4 and CD8 compartments, with the overlap likely arising from convergent recombination.

CDR1 and CDR2 are drawn from the germline V gene: SQVTM, ANQGSEA. Reading from cysteine to phenylalanine, the CDR3 counts 16 amino acids. The DNA shown is the 48-base CDR3, in frame from base 1. The V end loses 5 bases and the J end loses 0 bases, and a stretch of 17 bases separates them. The treatment or condition label of this sample denotes: live attenuated yellow fever vaccine strain. A standard Ficoll-Paque protocol was used to isolate PBMCs from peripheral blood. Dynabeads CD4 and CD8 positive selection kits were used to isolate CD4 and CD8 T-cell fractions. RNA was extracted with TriZol from bulk PBMCs, CD4 and CD8 fractions, and dextramer-positive and dextramer-negative fractions. With respect to this clonotype: The antigen it binds to is not known. Base qualities were left out, and no much larger clone turns up one base away.

The chain is encoded by TRBV29-1 joined to TRBJ2-1; the D region is possibly TRBD1 or TRBD2, each matching across 5 bases. The sequence came from a man between 18 and 35 years old who received the YFV17D yellow fever vaccine. The sequences come from CD4+ T cells sorted from PBMCs, collected 45 days after the yellow fever booster vaccination. The CDR3 reads CSVLTPGRNSYNEQFF. The sequence in DNA is TGCAGCGTTCTGACCCCGGGACGCAACTCCTACAATGAGCAGTTCTTC.